Listed below are T cell receptor beta chains from one sample, sequenced in a study of OX40 agonist ivuxolimab in advanced cancers. Clones were read by immunoSEQ multiplex PCR, and TCRdb kept only the in-frame ones, dropping some. The data contain approximately 65,000 clones, roughly 82% of them seen just once; the ten biggest clones take up around 9.9%. The sequenced sample was CD4+ or CD8+ T cells sorted from blood, obtained in a trial of the OX40 agonist ivuxolimab. The receptor source for this set is an adult with an advanced solid tumor such as melanoma, head and neck, liver or kidney cancer. Both conserved end residues are part of each CDR3. A D gene is named only where the DNA matches it firmly. Rows give clone size only sometimes, using once, few, many, or a class for an expanded clone.

J gene | clone size | D gene | V gene | CDR3 DNA | CDR3 protein
TRBJ2-3 | - | - | TRBV28 | TGTGCCAGCAGCAAACGAGGGAAGGGATTCACAGATACGCAGTATTTT | CASSKRGKGFTDTQYF
TRBJ1-6 | - | - | TRBV10-3 | TGTGCCACAGGGGTTGTGTATAATTCACCCCTCCACTTT | CATGVVYNSPLHF
TRBJ2-3 | - | TRBD2 | TRBV19 | TGTGCCAGTAGTACTAGCGGGACAGATACGCAGTATTTT | CASSTSGTDTQYF
TRBJ2-3 | - | - | TRBV5-4 | TGTGCCAGCAGCTTGGAAACAGATACGCAGTATTTT | CASSLETDTQYF
TRBJ1-5 | few | - | TRBV6-1 | TGTGCCAGCTCTATCTCAAGTTATCAGCCCCAGCATTTT | CASSISSYQPQHF
TRBJ1-6 | - | - | TRBV4-3 | TGCGCCAGCAGCCAAGCCCCGTCGACTCCTTCACCCCTCCACTTT | CASSQAPSTPSPLHF
TRBJ1-3 | - | TRBD1 | TRBV18 | TGTGCCAGCTCACTAGTCGAAGGACAGGCTGGAAACACCATATATTTT | CASSLVEGQAGNTIYF
TRBJ2-3 | - | TRBD2 | TRBV6-1 | TGTGCCAGCGGGCGGACTAGCGGGACCACAGATACGCAGTATTTT | CASGRTSGTTDTQYF
TRBJ2-2 | - | - | TRBV28 | TGTGCCAGCAGTTTCCCCCCCTTTTCCGGTCTACTACGGAGCCCCGGGGAGCTGTTTTTT | CASSFPPFSGLLRSPGELFF
TRBJ2-1 | - | TRBD2 | TRBV9 | TGTGCCAGCAGCGTAATCGGGGGGGCCGTCAATGAGCAGTTCTTC | CASSVIGGAVNEQFF
TRBJ2-2 | - | TRBD2 | TRBV28 | TGTGCCAGCAGTTCGGGACTAGCGGGGACCGGGGAGCTGTTTTTT | CASSSGLAGTGELFF
TRBJ1-1 | - | - | TRBV7-9 | TGTGCCAGCAGCCAGGAGAGTGAAGCTTTCTTT | CASSQESEAFF
TRBJ1-5 | once | - | TRBV5-3 | TGTGCCAGAAGCGCACCCAAACAGCCCCAGCATTTT | CARSAPKQPQHF
TRBJ2-7 | - | - | TRBV5-3 | TGTGCCAGAAGCTTGGACTACGAGCAGTACTTC | CARSLDYEQYF
TRBJ1-1 | - | - | TRBV30 | TGTGCCCTTTTCCGGGGGCAGGGCACTGAAGCTTTCTTT | CALFRGQGTEAFF
TRBJ1-6 | - | - | TRBV19 | TGTGCCAGTAGTCGGGACAATTCACCCCTCCACTTT | CASSRDNSPLHF